Reported below is one T cell receptor beta chain. This specimen belongs to a study of cytomegalovirus exposure and HLA in healthy donors. Each donor was nominally healthy when sampled (though unrecorded immune exposures were likely). The V gene's germline CDR1 is MNHNS and CDR2 SASEGT. The V and J ends lost 6 bases and 0 bases respectively, with 9 bases between them. The CDR3 spans 15 residues. The PCR had 60 Vbeta and 13 Jbeta primers. The protocol was immunoSEQ multiplex PCR, while the TCRdb copy is restricted to in-frame clones and leaves out a portion. The data contain under 250,000 clones, around 78% of them seen just once; the ten biggest clones take up roughly 0.45%.

The source is a boy aged 5-17 years in good health and CMV-seronegative. The sequencing input was PBMCs. The V gene is TRBV6-1, the J gene TRBJ2-6; D possibly corresponds to TRBD2 (6 bases). CDR3 in amino acids: CASSPGSSGANVLTF. The CDR3 bases are TGTGCCAGCAGCCCCGGGAGCTCTGGGGCCAACGTCCTGACTTTC.